This TCR beta chain is from a study of T cells expressing NK-cell markers (dated by TCRdb to about 2020). About the study as a whole: Three sorted T-cell subsets (CD3+CD56+NKG2C+, CD3+CD56+NKG2C- and CD3+CD56-NKG2C+) from several donors had their TCR beta-chain repertoires profiled. Illumina HiSeq 2000/2500, MiSeq or NextSeq was used to sequence libraries as 2 x 150 bp reads. Among the eight sequenced donors, seven were HCMV-seropositive and one was HCMV-seronegative. Randomly selected healthy volunteers, three men and five women, were used as the eight sequenced donors.

CDR1 and CDR2 were assigned from the germline V gene as SQVTM and ANQGSEA. Including the terminal cysteine and phenylalanine, the CDR3 comprises 12 residues. DNA is not recorded here. A commercial ELISA kit detecting HCMV-specific IgG in serum was used to determine HCMV serostatus. Peripheral blood mononuclear cells were isolated from blood by Ficoll density gradient centrifugation. Results the study describes overall, beyond this receptor: Those dominant clonotypes were again the most abundant among CD3+CD56-NKG2C+ cells in a handful of donors, at about 25-60.1%. For roughly 6 donors, the dominant CD3+CD56+NKG2C+ clonotypes were among the top 10 CD8+ clonotypes and accounted for roughly 1.0-7.5% of CD8+ T cells. It remained unclear whether the expanded NKG2C-expressing T cell clones were specific for HCMV antigens.

Regarding this clonotype: Its antigen is not yet known.

Sequencer: Illumina HiSeq 2000. TCR beta cDNA libraries were made by 5'RACE template switching that added a universal primer site and unique molecular identifiers. cDNA synthesis was primed from the TCR beta constant segment, followed by two successive PCR amplification steps. The authors' analysis ran thus. MIGEC handled demultiplexing of the reads and grouping by UMI, while MiTCR was used to assemble and quantify clonotypes. To exclude erroneous sequences, any TCR cDNA sequence not supported by at least two reads was discarded. The tcR package was used for downstream repertoire analysis, with clonotypes matched between fractions based on CDR3 nucleotide sequence plus V segment. VDJmatch was used to annotate antigen specificity against VDJdb, with one amino acid substitution in CDR3 permitted. Once TCRdb had reprocessed the reads, it stored one entry per CDR3 protein sequence and supplied no DNA. What appears here as the V and J calls and clone size reflects TCRdb's work, not the paper's. The sample's table lists a count of over 200,000 distinct CDR3 sequences. The ten largest clones add up to 0.39% of the sample.

The sequence is built from TRBV29-1 and TRBJ2-3; TCRdb returns TRBD2, unconfirmable since there is no DNA. Source material: blood T cells: a sorted CD56 or NKG2C T cell subset, CD4+ or CD8+ T cells, or bulk PBMC T cells (not recorded which). The receptor comes from a man between 18 and 29 years old in good health. Donor details come from another sample of the same person, matched by shared clones. The CDR3 amino acid sequence is: CSVELPRGAQYF.